The entry below describes one T cell receptor beta chain. The protocol was immunoSEQ multiplex PCR, while the TCRdb copy is restricted to in-frame clones and leaves out a portion. The sample consists of 45,000 to 55,000 clones, 70% to 90% of them appearing once. The sample belongs to a study of blood T cell repertoires in COVID-19. The sample taken for sequencing was peripheral blood. The sequence came from a man aged 65 to 85 with active COVID-19.

CDR3 amino acids: CASSVGRAYEQYF. The CDR3 DNA reads TGTGCCAGCAGTGTCGGGAGAGCCTACGAGCAGTACTTC. The rearrangement uses TRBV2 and TRBJ2-7; perhaps TRBD2 as D (6 bases). V lost 4 bases, J lost 2 bases, and 9 bases lay in between. Germline V gene data show CDR1 as SNHLY and CDR2 as FYNNEI. The CDR3 sequence is 13 residues long.